Each of the 21 T cell receptor beta chains below was sequenced from the same sample in a study of response to subunit inactivated influenza vaccine. Each CDR3 protein is one row after TCRdb ran MiXCR on the RT-PCR reads. Of just under 550,000 distinct CDR3 sequences in the sample, approximately 22% are singletons; the top ten hold around 2.8%. These same records also appear under a second study, on T cells expressing NK-cell markers. That work contributes: Scientists made TCR beta cDNA using 5'RACE template switching with UMIs.

The sequenced sample was CD4+ T cells sorted from PBMCs, obtained 11 to 12 days after vaccination. These receptors all come from a man in his forties or fifties who received an inactivated influenza vaccine.

This clonotype was seen more than once but under ten times. The rearrangement links TRBV7-7 to TRBJ2-2; the D gene could be TRBD1 or TRBD2 (5 bases each). CDR1 and CDR2 from the germline V gene are SSHAT and FNYEAQ (reference sequence). V was pared by 5 bases and J by 8 bases, with 18 bases between. The length of the CDR3 is 15 residues. For the CDR3, the DNA is TGTGCCAGCAGCCCAGACAGCGAGGGTTCGGGGGAGCTGTTTTTT. Amino acid sequence: CASSPDSEGSGELFF. Variable domain in full (rest from reference TRBV7-7 and TRBJ2-2): GAGVSQSPRYKVTKRGQDVTLRCDPISSHATLYWYQQALGQGPEFLTYFNYEAQPDKSGLPSDRFSAERPEGSISTLTIQRTEQRDSAMYRCASSPDSEGSGELFFGEGSRLTVL.

This rearrangement joins TRBV5-1 to TRBJ1-2; a weak D match, TRBD1 (6 bases). CDR1 is SGHRS and CDR2 is YFSETQ in the germline V gene. The CDR3 contains 14 residues. V was trimmed by 0 bases and J by 6 bases, leaving 12 bases between them. The CDR3 nucleotides are TGCGCCAGCAGCTTGGGGGGGGCCTTGGATGGCTACACCTTC. It encodes CASSLGGALDGYTF.

In its sample, this clonotype was seen many times. J is TRBJ2-1 and V is TRBV5-1, with TRBD2 identical over 12 bases. Germline V gene sequence: CDR1 SGHRS, CDR2 YFSETQ. Losses at the gene ends were 4 bases for V and 6 bases for J; bases not matched to a gene: 11. CDR3 size: 17 residues. The CDR3 coding sequence is TGCGCCAGCAGCGAAGGGACGACTAGCGGGAGACTCAATGAGCAGTTCTTC. Its translation: CASSEGTTSGRLNEQFF.

CDR3 bases: TGTGCCAGTAACCCGACTAGTTCGAGCACCGGGGAGCTGTTTTTT. It specifies CASNPTSSSTGELFF. V gene TRBV19 combines with J gene TRBJ2-2, with D perhaps TRBD2 (6 bases). The ends were cut back, 7 bases at V and 4 bases at J, with 16 bases in the middle. Germline V gives CDR1 LNHDA, CDR2 SQIVND (reference sequence). The CDR3 spans 15 residues.

Only a few counts were recorded for this clonotype. The chain joins TRBV2 to TRBJ2-3; weak D call: TRBD1 (5 bases). This CDR3 is built from 15 residues. Deletions cut 3 bases from V and 4 bases from J, with 14 bases between. Germline values: CDR1 SNHLY, CDR2 FYNNEI. In DNA form, the CDR3 reads TGTGCCAGCAGTGAGGGTCAGGGCAAGGCAGATACGCAGTATTTT. It translates to CASSEGQGKADTQYF.

The table lists this clonotype with a few counts. The rearrangement links TRBV7-8 to TRBJ2-2, with 11 bases lining up with TRBD2. After removal of 6 bases from V and 6 bases from J, the junction contained 9 bases not matched to a gene. Germline CDR1 and CDR2: SGHVS and FQNEAQ. CDR3 length: 16 residues. The CDR3 protein is CASSPRGLAGAGELFF. DNA of the CDR3: TGTGCCAGCAGTCCACGAGGACTAGCGGGCGCCGGGGAGCTGTTTTTT.

This clonotype showed up just a few times. This rearrangement joins TRBV7-9 to TRBJ2-7; D tentatively reads TRBD1 or TRBD2 (5 bases each). This CDR3 comprises 13 residues. Trimming stripped 5 bases from V and 3 bases from J, with 11 bases between. Germline V gene sequence: CDR1 SEHNR, CDR2 FQNEAQ (reference sequence). The CDR3 sequence: CASSRGDGYEQYF. The CDR3 DNA is TGTGCCAGCAGCCGAGGGGACGGCTACGAGCAGTACTTC.

V and J are TRBV4-1 and TRBJ2-3, with D hard to call. Trimming took off 5 bases at V and 3 bases at J, with 12 bases between the two ends. The CDR3 has 14 amino acids. Germline V gene lookup returns CDR1 MGHRA and CDR2 YSYEKL. CDR3 sequence (DNA): TGCGCCAGCAGCGCGACTGCTCAGACAGATACGCAGTATTTT. It codes for CASSATAQTDTQYF.

The chain recombines TRBV28 with TRBJ2-7; unclear D gene. Germline lookup yields CDR1 MDHEN and CDR2 SYDVKM. V lost 5 bases, J lost 0 bases, and 17 bases lay in between. This CDR3 is 16 amino acids long. The CDR3 region has the DNA TGTGCCAGCAGTGGGCCCGGACCCAGAAGCTCCTACGAGCAGTACTTC. Residues: CASSGPGPRSSYEQYF.

This clonotype has a handful of counts. This chain joins TRBV29-1 and TRBJ1-1; 7 positions match TRBD1. This CDR3 is 12 amino acids long. The J segment lost 8 bases and the V segment lost 6 bases, leaving 9 bases of the junction unmatched. CDR1 and CDR2 (germline): SQVTM, ANQGSEA. This chain's CDR3 is CSVSQGTPEAFF. In DNA, the CDR3 is TGCAGCGTCTCACAGGGGACTCCCGAAGCTTTCTTT.

At least ten counts were recorded for this clonotype. J is TRBJ2-1 and V is TRBV5-1; D unresolved. V was pared by 5 bases and J by 0 bases, with 6 bases between. The germline gives CDR1 SGHRS, CDR2 YFSETQ. This CDR3 region has 13 residues. DNA for the CDR3: TGCGCCAGCAGGAGAGACTCCTACAATGAGCAGTTCTTC. Protein sequence: CASRRDSYNEQFF.

This clonotype was recorded at least ten times. The chain links TRBV20-1 to TRBJ2-2; D ambiguous. Germline V CDR1 and CDR2: DFQATT, SNEGSKA (reference sequence). The CDR3 totals 14 residues. Between the trimmed V and J ends, which lost 1 base and 1 base, there was a span of 7 bases. CDR3 amino acids: CSARGPLNTGELFF. CDR3 DNA: TGCAGTGCTAGAGGACCCCTGAACACCGGGGAGCTGTTTTTT.

V and J are TRBV15 and TRBJ2-5; no clear D. The CDR3 length is 13 residues. Trimming cost V 3 bases and J 5 bases, with 10 bases left between them. Per the germline V gene, CDR1 is LNHNV and CDR2 is YYDKDF (reference sequence). The CDR3 DNA sequence: TGTGCCACCAGCAGCGACCCCGGGGAGACCCAGTACTTC. Its translation is CATSSDPGETQYF.

CDR3 region: CASSFSSANTGELFF. CDR3 nucleotide sequence: TGTGCCAGCAGTTTCTCCAGCGCGAACACCGGGGAGCTGTTTTTT. The chain carries TRBV12-3 or TRBV12-4 and TRBJ2-2; no definite D call. The CDR3 contains 15 residues. Trimming removed 3 bases from V and 0 bases from J, with 8 bases in between.

V and J are TRBV12-3 or TRBV12-4 and TRBJ2-5, with 12 bases that match TRBD2. Trimming took 6 bases from V and 9 from J; bases not matched to a gene: 14. This CDR3 is built from 16 residues. The CDR3 reads CASSLAGGRPPPPQYF. As DNA, the CDR3 is TGTGCCAGCAGCCTAGCGGGGGGGAGGCCTCCCCCCCCCCAGTACTTC.

This clonotype was observed a handful of times. V is TRBV7-8 and J is TRBJ2-7, with 7 bases aligning to TRBD1. There are 14 residues in the CDR3. J gave up 3 bases and V 1 base, and 3 bases lay outside the gene matches. Germline V CDR1 and CDR2: SGHVS, FQNEAQ. CDR3 coding DNA: TGTGCCAGCAGCTTAGGATACAGGGGCTACGAGCAGTACTTC. As protein: CASSLGYRGYEQYF.

This chain links TRBV20-1 with TRBJ2-1; 14 bases map to TRBD2. V trimming: 2 bases; J trimming: 9 bases; junction bases outside the gene matches: 3. The CDR3 consists of 14 residues. Germline CDR1 DFQATT, CDR2 SNEGSKA (reference sequence). CDR3 DNA: TGCAGTGCTAGACGGACTAGCGGGGGGTCTGAGCAGTTCTTC. Its protein product is CSARRTSGGSEQFF.

This clonotype was seen a few times. V is TRBV5-4 and J is TRBJ1-1; 12 positions match TRBD1. CDR1 is SGHNT, CDR2 YYREEE, per germline (reference sequence). V shed 4 bases and J 0 bases; nucleotides not matched to a gene: 7. The CDR3 runs 17 residues. The CDR3 loop reads CASSPGQGAGVNTEAFF. DNA of the CDR3: TGTGCCAGCAGCCCGGGACAGGGGGCAGGGGTGAACACTGAAGCTTTCTTT.

This clonotype was seen repeatedly, ten times or more. The chain has TRBV11-2 and TRBJ2-3; 11 bases line up with TRBD2. The CDR3 is 16 residues long. Trimming removed 6 bases from V and 1 base from J; junction bases left unmatched: 6. Germline values: CDR1 SGHAT, CDR2 FQNNGV. The CDR3 region is CASRPGTSGRTDTQYF. CDR3 bases: TGTGCCAGCAGACCCGGGACTAGCGGTCGCACAGATACGCAGTATTTT.

This sequence joins TRBV5-1 and TRBJ2-1; no firm D call. Trimming shortened V by 4 bases and J by 0 bases, and 14 bases separated the two germline ends. The CDR3 extends over 16 amino acids. Germline V CDR1 and CDR2: SGHRS, YFSETQ. The CDR3: CASSRSWDISYNEQFF. The CDR3 DNA follows: TGCGCCAGCAGCAGATCATGGGATATCTCCTACAATGAGCAGTTCTTC.

This clonotype has a handful of counts. The chain combines TRBV6-5 with TRBJ1-4, with D hard to call. Trimming cost V 0 bases and J 8 bases, with 10 bases left between them. Per germline, CDR1 MNHEY and CDR2 SVGAGI. The CDR3 extends over 14 amino acids. The CDR3 spells CASSYSAIGEKLFF. The CDR3, as DNA: TGTGCCAGCAGTTACTCAGCTATCGGGGAAAAACTGTTTTTT.